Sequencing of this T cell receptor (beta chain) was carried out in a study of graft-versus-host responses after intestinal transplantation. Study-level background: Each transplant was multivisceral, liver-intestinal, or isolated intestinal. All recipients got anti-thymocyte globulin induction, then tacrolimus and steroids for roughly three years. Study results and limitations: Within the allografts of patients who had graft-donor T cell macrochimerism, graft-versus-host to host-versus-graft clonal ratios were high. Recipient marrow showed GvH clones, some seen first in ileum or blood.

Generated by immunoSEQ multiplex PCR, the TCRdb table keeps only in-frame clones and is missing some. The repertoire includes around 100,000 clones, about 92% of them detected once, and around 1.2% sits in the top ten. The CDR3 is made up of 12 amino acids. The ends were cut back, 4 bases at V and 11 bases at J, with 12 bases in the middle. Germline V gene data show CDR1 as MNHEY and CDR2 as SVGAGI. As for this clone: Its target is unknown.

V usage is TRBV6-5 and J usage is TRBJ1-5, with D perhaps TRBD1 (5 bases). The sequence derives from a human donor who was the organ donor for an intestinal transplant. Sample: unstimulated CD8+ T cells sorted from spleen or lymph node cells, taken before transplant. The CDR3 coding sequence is TGTGCCAGCAGTTCATCAGGGATGTCCCAGCATTTT. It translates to CASSSSGMSQHF.